Presented here are 2 T cell receptor beta chains from one specimen sequenced in a study of blood T cell repertoires in COVID-19. The assay was immunoSEQ multiplex PCR, and TCRdb's table has in-frame clones only and misses some. The sample contains 120,000 or so clones, roughly nine tenths of which appear only once. Input material: peripheral blood. The receptors were sampled from a man in his 60s with COVID-19, enrolled during active disease.

Comments on this clone: Other DNA sequences within the sample encode an identical CDR3. The V and J genes are TRBV5-1 and TRBJ2-1, with a possible D match to TRBD2 (6 bases). The germline gives CDR1 SGHRS, CDR2 YFSETQ. The CDR3 runs 14 residues. V was shortened by 4 bases and J by 2 bases, with 10 bases between the two germline ends. The CDR3 loop is CASSRSGTYNEQFF. CDR3 nucleotides: TGCGCCAGCAGCCGTAGCGGTACCTACAATGAGCAGTTCTTC.

The chain recombines TRBV9 with TRBJ2-3; TRBD1 might be the D (7 bases). The V gene lost 7 bases and the J gene lost 3 bases, with 18 bases spanning the gap. The germline V gene has CDR1 SGDLS and CDR2 YYNGEE. The CDR3 has 15 residues. The CDR3 loop reads CASSKGAGLTDTQYF. The CDR3, as DNA: TGTGCCAGCTCTAAGGGGGCGGGGCTGACAGATACGCAGTATTTT.